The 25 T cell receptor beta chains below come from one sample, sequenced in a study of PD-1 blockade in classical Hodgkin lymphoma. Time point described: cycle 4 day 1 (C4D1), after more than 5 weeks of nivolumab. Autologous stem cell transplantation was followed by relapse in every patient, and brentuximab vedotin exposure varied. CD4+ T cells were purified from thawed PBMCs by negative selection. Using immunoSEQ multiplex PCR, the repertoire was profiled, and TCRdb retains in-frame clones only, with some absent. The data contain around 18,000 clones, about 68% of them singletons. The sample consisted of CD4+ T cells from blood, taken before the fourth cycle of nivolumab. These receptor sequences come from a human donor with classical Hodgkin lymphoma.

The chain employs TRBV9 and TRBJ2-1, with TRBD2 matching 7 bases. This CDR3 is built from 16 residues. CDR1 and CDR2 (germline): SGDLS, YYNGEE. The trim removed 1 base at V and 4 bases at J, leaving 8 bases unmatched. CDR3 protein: CASSVLPSGQYNEQFF. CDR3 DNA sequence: TGTGCCAGCAGCGTACTCCCTAGCGGCCAATACAATGAGCAGTTCTTC.

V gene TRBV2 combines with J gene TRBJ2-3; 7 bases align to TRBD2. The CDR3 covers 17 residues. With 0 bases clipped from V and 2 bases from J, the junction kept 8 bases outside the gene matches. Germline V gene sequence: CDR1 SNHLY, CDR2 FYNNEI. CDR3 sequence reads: CASSEALRDYDTDTQYF. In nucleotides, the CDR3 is TGTGCCAGCAGTGAAGCGCTTCGGGACTACGACACAGATACGCAGTATTTT.

CDR3 in amino acids: CASRRGQVKQETQYF. CDR3 DNA: TGTGCCAGCAGGAGGGGACAGGTGAAACAAGAGACCCAGTACTTC. The chain recombines TRBV2 with TRBJ2-5; 8 nucleotides align to TRBD1. The junction had 8 bases not matched to a gene; V was cut back by 6 bases and J by 2 bases. Germline-derived CDR1 and CDR2 are SNHLY and FYNNEI. The CDR3 contains 15 residues.

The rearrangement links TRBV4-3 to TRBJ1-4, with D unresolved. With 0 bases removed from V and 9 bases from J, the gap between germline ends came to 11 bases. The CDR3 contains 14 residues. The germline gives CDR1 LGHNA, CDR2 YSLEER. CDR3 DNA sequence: TGCGCCAGCAGCCAAGATCAGGTGGCGAAAAAACTGTTTTTT. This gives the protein CASSQDQVAKKLFF.

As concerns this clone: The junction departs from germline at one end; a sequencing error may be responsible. CDR3 nucleotides: TGTGCTAGCAGCCTATTGCCGGGGCATGAAAAACTGTTTTTT. Translating it yields CASSLLPGHEKLFF. The V gene is TRBV7-7, the J gene TRBJ1-4; D is perhaps TRBD1 (5 bases). The CDR3 is 14 residues long. CDR1 and CDR2 (germline): SSHAT, FNYEAQ (reference sequence).

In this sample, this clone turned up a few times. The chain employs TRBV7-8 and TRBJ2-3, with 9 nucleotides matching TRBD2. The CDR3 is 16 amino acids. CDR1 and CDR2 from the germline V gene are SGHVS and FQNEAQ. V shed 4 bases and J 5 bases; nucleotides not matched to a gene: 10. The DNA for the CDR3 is TGTGCCAGCAGCTCAGATCTAGCGGGATCTTTAGATACGCAGTATTTT. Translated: CASSSDLAGSLDTQYF.

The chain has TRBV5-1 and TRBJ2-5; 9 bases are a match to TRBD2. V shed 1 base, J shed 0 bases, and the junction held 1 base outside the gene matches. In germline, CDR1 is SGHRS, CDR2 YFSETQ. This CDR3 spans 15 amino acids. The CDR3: CASSLLAGHQETQYF. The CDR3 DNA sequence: TGCGCCAGCAGCTTGCTAGCGGGACACCAAGAGACCCAGTACTTC.

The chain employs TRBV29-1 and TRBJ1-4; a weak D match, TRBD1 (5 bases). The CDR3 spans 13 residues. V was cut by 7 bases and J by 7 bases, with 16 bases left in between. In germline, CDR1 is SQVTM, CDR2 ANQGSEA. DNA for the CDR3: TGCAGCGCCTCGACGGGGGGAAGTGAAAAACTGTTTTTT. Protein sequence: CSASTGGSEKLFF.

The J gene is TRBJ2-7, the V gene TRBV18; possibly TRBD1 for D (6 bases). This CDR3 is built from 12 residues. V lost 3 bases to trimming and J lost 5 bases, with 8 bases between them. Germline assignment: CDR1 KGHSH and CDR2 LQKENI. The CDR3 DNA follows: TGTGCCAGCTCACCCAGGGGCCACGAGCAGTACTTC. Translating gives CASSPRGHEQYF.

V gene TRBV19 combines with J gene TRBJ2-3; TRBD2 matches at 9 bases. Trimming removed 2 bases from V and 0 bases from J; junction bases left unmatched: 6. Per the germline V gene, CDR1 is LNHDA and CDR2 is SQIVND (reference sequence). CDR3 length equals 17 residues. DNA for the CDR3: TGTGCCAGTAGTATATCAGCGGGAGGCTTTAGCACAGATACGCAGTATTTT. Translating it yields CASSISAGGFSTDTQYF.

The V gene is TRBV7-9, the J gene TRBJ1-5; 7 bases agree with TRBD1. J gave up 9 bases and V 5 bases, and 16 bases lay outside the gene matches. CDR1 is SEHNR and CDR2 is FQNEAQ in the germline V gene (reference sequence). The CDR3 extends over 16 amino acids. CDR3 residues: CASSLPSQGVSGPQHF. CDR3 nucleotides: TGTGCCAGCAGCCTACCATCCCAGGGGGTCTCGGGGCCCCAGCATTTT.

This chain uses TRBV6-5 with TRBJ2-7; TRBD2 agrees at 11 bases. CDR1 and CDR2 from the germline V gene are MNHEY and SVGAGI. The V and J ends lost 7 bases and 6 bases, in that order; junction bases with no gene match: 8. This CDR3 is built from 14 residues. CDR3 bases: TGTGCCAGCACTCCACTAGCGGGGGCTGGCGAGCAGTACGTC. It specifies CASTPLAGAGEQYV.

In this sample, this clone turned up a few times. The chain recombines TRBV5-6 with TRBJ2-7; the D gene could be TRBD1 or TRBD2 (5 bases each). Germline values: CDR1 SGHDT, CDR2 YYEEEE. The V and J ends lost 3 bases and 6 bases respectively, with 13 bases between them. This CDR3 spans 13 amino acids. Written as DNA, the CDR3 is TGTGCCAGCAGCTGGGACCACGGCGGCGAGCAGTACTTC. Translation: CASSWDHGGEQYF.

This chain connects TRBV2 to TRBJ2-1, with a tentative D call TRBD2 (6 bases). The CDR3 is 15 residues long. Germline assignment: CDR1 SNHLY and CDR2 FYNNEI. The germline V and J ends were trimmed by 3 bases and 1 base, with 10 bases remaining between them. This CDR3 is CASSDRGGSYNEQFF. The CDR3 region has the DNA TGTGCCAGCAGTGATCGGGGAGGATCCTACAATGAGCAGTTCTTC.

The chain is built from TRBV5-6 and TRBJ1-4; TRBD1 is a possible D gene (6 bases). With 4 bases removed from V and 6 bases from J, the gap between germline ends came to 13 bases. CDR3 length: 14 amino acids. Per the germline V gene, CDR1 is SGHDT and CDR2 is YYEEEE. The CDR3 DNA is TGTGCCAGCAGCCCGAACACAGGGTATGAAAAACTGTTTTTT. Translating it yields CASSPNTGYEKLFF. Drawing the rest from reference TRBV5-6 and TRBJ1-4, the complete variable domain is DAGVTQSPTHLIKTRGQQVTLRCSPKSGHDTVSWYQQALGQGPQFIFQYYEEEERQRGNFPDRFSGHQFPNYSSELNVNALLLGDSALYLCASSPNTGYEKLFFGSGTQLSVL.

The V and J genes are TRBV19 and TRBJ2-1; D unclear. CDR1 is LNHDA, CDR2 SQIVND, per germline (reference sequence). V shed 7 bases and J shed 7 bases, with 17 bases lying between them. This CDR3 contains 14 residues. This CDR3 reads CASTIGPSGNEQFF. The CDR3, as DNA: TGTGCCAGTACCATCGGACCCTCGGGTAATGAGCAGTTCTTC.

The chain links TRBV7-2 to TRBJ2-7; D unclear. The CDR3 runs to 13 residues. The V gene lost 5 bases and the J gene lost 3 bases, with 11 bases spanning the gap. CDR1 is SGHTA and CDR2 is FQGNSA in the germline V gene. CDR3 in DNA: TGTGCCAGCAGCCCTCAGACTGGCTACGAGCAGTACGTC. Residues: CASSPQTGYEQYV.

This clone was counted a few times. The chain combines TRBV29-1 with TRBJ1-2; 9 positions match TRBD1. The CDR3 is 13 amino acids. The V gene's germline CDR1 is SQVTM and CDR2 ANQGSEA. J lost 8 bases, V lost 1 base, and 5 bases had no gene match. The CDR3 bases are TGCAGCGTTGAAGGACAGGGGGATGGCGGCTACACCTTC. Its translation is CSVEGQGDGGYTF.

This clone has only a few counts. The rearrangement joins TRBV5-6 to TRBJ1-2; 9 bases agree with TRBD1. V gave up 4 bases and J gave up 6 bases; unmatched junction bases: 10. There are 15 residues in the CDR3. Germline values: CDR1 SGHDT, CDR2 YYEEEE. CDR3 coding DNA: TGTGCCAGCAGCCCAACAGGGGGCGTTTGGAATGGCTACACCTTC. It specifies CASSPTGGVWNGYTF. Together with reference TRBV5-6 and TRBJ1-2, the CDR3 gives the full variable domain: DAGVTQSPTHLIKTRGQQVTLRCSPKSGHDTVSWYQQALGQGPQFIFQYYEEEERQRGNFPDRFSGHQFPNYSSELNVNALLLGDSALYLCASSPTGGVWNGYTFGSGTRLTVV.

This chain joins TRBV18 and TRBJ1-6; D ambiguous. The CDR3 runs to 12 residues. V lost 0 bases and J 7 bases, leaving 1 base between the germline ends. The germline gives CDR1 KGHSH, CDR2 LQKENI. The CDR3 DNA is TGTGCCAGCTCACCACCGAATTCACCCCTCCACTTT. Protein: CASSPPNSPLHF.

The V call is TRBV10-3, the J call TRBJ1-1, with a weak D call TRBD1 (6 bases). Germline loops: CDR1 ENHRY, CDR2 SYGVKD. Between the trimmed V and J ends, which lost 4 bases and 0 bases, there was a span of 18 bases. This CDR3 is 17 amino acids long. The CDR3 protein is CAISVQGPNDMNTEAFF. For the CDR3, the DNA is TGTGCCATCAGTGTACAGGGACCGAACGATATGAACACTGAAGCTTTCTTT.

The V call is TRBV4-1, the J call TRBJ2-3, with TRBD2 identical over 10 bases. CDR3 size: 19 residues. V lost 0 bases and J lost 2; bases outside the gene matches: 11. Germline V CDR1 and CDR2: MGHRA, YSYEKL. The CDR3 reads CASSQDQSGRGVNTDTQYF. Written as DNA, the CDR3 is TGCGCCAGCAGCCAAGATCAAAGCGGGAGGGGGGTGAACACAGATACGCAGTATTTT.

CDR3 loop: CASSPPGQGNTIYF. In DNA, the CDR3 is TGTGCCAGCTCACCTCCGGGACAGGGAAACACCATATATTTT. This chain links TRBV18 with TRBJ1-3, with 7 positions matching TRBD1. The CDR3 covers 14 residues. Germline CDR1 is KGHSH and CDR2 is LQKENI. Losses at the gene ends were 3 bases for V and 4 bases for J; bases not matched to a gene: 3.

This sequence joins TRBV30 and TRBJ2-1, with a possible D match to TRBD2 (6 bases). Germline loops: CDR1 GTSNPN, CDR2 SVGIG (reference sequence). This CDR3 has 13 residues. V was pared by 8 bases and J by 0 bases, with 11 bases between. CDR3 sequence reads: CAGTGSSYNEQFF. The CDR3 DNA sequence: TGTGCCGGGACCGGGAGCTCCTACAATGAGCAGTTCTTC.

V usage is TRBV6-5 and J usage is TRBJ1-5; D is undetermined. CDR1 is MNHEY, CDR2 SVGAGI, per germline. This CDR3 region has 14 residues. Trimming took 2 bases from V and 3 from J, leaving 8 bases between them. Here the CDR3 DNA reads TGTGCCAGCAGTTACAGGAAATACAATCAGCCCCAGCATTTT. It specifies CASSYRKYNQPQHF.